The source of this T cell receptor beta chain is a study of T cell repertoires in cytomegalovirus infection (dated by TCRdb to the late 2010s). Regarding the complete study: Because public TCR beta signatures pointed to carriage of CMV infection together with the matching HLA type, the HLA type of each donor mattered for the analysis. General conclusions and limits of the study: In both this cohort and an independent roughly 360-donor cohort, the cumulative frequency of public TCR beta family members distinguished carriers of CMV infection plus the relevant HLA type. The ex vivo response was dominated by HLA-C-restricted CMV-specific TCR beta clonotypes, which also provided the single most frequent clonotype in two of eight donors.

For this clonotype: No cognate antigen has been identified for it. This may come from a read error, since a much larger clone is one base off.

Ends trimmed: V by 7 bases, J by 0 bases; bases unmatched to a gene: 2. In the germline V gene, CDR1 corresponds to ENHRY and CDR2 to SYGVKD. The CDR3 numbers 16 residues from cysteine through phenylalanine. The CDR3 DNA has 48 bases and is translated from base 1. Sequenced on an Illumina HiSeq 1500. TCRdb trimmed public reads at Q25 via fastp, called clones via MiXCR and kept in-frame beta chains. Every CDR3 protein is listed once, alongside the most common genes and DNA of its rows. A total of approximately 630,000 distinct CDR3 sequences appear in this sample, 20% to 25% of them only once. Jointly, the top ten make up under 8.5% of the sample.

This TCR came from a human donor in good health (CMV status not recorded). Some clones in this sample may be carry-over from other donors' samples. The specimen was CD8+ T cells from PBMCs. Recombination connected TRBV10-3 to TRBJ2-6, and 11 junctional nucleotides match TRBD1. The bases read TGTGCCATCAAAGGGACAGGGGGCTCTGGGGCCAACGTCCTGACTTTC. Translation gives CAIKGTGGSGANVLTF.